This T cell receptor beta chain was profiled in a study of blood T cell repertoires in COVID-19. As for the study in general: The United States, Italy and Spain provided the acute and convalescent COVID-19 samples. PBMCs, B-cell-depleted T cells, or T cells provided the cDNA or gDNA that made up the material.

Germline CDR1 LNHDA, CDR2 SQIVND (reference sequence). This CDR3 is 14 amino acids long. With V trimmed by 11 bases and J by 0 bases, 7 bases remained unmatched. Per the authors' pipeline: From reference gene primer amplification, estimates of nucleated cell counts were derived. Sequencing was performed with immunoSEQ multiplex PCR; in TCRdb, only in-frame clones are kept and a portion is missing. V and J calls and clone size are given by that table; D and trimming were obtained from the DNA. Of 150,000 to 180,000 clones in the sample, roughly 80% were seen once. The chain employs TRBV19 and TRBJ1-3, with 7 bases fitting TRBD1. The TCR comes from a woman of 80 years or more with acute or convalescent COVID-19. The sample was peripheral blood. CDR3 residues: CAAGQLSSGNTIYF. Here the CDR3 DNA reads TGTGCCGCGGGACAGTTGAGCTCTGGAAACACCATATATTTT.